The present entry profiles one TCR beta chain with its context. The record originates from a study of T-cell reconstitution after alpha-beta-depleted transplantation in children. This sample's TCRbeta library carried unique molecular identifier barcodes. TCRdb itself ran the PCR reads through MiXCR, one entry per CDR3 protein. The profile shows some 490,000 distinct CDR3 sequences, roughly an eighth of them singletons. With 4 bases clipped from V and 10 bases from J, the junction kept 8 bases outside the gene matches. Germline loops: CDR1 MNHNS, CDR2 SASEGT. The CDR3 runs to 15 residues. This TCR came from a human donor who donated a stem cell graft to a child with combined immunodeficiency. The gene calls are TRBV6-1 and TRBJ1-6; 9 positions agree with TRBD1. The specimen was PBMCs from the stem cell graft donor, collected from the stem cell graft. The CDR3 nucleotides read TGTGCCAGCAGTGGCGCCGGACAGGGGACATCACCCCTCCACTTT. Amino acids: CASSGAGQGTSPLHF.